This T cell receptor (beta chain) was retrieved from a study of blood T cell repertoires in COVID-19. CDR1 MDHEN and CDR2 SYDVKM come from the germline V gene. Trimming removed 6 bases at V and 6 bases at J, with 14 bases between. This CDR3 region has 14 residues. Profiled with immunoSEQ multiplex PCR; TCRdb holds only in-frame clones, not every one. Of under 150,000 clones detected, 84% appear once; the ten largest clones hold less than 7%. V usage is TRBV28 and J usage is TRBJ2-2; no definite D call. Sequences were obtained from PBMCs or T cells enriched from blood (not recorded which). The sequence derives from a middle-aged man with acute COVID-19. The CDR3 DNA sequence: TGTGCCAGCAGGCCTCCCGGCGACTCCGGGGAGCTGTTTTTT. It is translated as CASRPPGDSGELFF.